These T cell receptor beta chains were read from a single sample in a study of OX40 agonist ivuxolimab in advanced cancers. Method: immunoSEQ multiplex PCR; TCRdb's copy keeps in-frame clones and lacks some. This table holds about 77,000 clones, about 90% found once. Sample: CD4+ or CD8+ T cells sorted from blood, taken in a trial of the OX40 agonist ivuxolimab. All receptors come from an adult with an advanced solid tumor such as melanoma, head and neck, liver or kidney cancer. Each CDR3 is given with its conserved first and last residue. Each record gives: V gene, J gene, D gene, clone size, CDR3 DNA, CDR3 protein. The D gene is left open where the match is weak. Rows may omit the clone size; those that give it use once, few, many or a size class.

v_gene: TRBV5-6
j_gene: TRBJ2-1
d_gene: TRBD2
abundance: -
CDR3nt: TGTGCCAGCAGCTACCAGCGGGGGGCGGGGTTCTTC
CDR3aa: CASSYQRGAGFF

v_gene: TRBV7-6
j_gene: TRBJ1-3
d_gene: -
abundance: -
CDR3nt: TGTGCCAGCAGCTTAAATCTGGGGAGATTAAACACCATATATTTT
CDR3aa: CASSLNLGRLNTIYF

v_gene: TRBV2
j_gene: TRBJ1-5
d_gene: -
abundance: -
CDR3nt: TGTGCCAGCGCCAACCCCATCCAGCCCCAGCATTTT
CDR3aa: CASANPIQPQHF

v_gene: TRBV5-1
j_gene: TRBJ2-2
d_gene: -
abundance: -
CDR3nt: TGCGCCAGCAGCGGAGCCCAGGTGGCCGGGGAGCTGTTTTTT
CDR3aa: CASSGAQVAGELFF

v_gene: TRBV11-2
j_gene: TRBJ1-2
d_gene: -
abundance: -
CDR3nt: TGTGCCAGCAGCCAGACCCCTAGGGATTATGGCTACACCTTC
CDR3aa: CASSQTPRDYGYTF

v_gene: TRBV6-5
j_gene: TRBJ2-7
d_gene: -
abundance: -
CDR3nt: TGTGCCAGCAGGACCGGGACGGCTAGACGGGAGCAGTACTTC
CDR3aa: CASRTGTARREQYF

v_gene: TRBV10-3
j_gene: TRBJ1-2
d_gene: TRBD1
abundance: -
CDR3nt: TGTGCCATCAGTGGGCAGGGGGACCACTATGGCTACACCTTC
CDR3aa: CAISGQGDHYGYTF

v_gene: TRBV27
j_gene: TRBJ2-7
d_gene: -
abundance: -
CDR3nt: TGTGCCAGCAGTTACTCCAATACTAGAGGCGAGCAGTACTTC
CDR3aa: CASSYSNTRGEQYF

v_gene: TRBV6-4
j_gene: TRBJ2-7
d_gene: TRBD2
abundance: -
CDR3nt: TGTGCCAGCAGTGGTCTTAGCGGGAGCTATGGCGAGCAGTACTTC
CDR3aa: CASSGLSGSYGEQYF

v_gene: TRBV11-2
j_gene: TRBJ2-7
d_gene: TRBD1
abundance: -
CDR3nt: TGTGCCAGCACCCTTGGGACAGTCCTTTCCTACGAGCAGTACTTC
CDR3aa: CASTLGTVLSYEQYF

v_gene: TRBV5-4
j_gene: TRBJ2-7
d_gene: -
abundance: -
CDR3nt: TGTGCCAGCACCACTCATGCGGGCCCGGGGAACGAGCAGTACTTC
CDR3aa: CASTTHAGPGNEQYF

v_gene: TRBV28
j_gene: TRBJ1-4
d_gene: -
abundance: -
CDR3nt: TGTGCCAGCAGTTTATCTGGACGGATGAATGAAAAACTGTTTTTT
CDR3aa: CASSLSGRMNEKLFF

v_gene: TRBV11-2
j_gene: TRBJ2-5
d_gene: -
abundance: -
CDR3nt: TGTGCCAGCAGCTTAGTAGGGGCTCGAGGTACGGAGACCCAGTACTTC
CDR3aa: CASSLVGARGTETQYF

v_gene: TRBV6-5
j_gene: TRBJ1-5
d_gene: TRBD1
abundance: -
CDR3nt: TGTGCCAGCAGCTCCGAAAGACAGGGTTGGCAGCCCCAGCATTTT
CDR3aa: CASSSERQGWQPQHF

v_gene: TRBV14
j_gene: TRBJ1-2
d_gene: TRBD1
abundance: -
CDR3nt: TGTGCCAGCAGCCGGGCTGCGGGGACAGGGGTGACTGGCTACACCTTC
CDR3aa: CASSRAAGTGVTGYTF

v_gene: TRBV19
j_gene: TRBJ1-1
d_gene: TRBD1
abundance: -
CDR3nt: TGTGCCAAACTAACCCCCGGGACAGGGTCGAACACTGAAGCTTTCTTT
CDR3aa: CAKLTPGTGSNTEAFF

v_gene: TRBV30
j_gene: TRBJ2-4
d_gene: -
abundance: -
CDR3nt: TGTGCCTGGAGTGTACTTTCATCTGGCCCGTCCAAAAACATTCAGTACTTC
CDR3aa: CAWSVLSSGPSKNIQYF

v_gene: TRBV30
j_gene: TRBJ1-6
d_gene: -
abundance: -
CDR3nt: TGTGCCTGGAGTGTACCCGGGGATAATTCACCCCTCCACTTT
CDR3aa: CAWSVPGDNSPLHF

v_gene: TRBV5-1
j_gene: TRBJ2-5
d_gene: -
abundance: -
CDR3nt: TGCGCCAGCAGCTTGGAAGGGGTAGGGGAGACCCAGTACTTC
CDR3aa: CASSLEGVGETQYF

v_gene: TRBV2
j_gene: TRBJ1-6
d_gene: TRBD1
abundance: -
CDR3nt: TGTGCCAGCAGTGGGGGGGGACAGAATAATTCACCCCTCCACTTT
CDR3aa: CASSGGGQNNSPLHF

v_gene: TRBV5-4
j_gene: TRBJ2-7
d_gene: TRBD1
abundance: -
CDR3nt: TGTGCCAGCAGCTCCAAAAGGGGGCCCTCCTACGAGCAGTACTTC
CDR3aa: CASSSKRGPSYEQYF

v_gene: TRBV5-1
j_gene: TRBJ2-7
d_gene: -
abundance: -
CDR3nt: TGCGCCAGCAGCTTGGAGTACGGGGGACACGAGCAGTACTTC
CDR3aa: CASSLEYGGHEQYF

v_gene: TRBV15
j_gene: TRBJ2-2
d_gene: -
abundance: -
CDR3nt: TGTGCCACCAGCTCCGTAGCCGGGACTGGGCTCACCGGGGAGCTGTTTTTT
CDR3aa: CATSSVAGTGLTGELFF

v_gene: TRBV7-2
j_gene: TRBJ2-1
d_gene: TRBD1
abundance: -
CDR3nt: TGTGCCTGCCTCCGGGACAGGCAAAACAATGAGCAGTTCTTC
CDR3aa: CACLRDRQNNEQFF

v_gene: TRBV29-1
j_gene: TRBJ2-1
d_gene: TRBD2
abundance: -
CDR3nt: TGCAGCGTTTCCAAGGGGGGACTAGCGCTCTTC
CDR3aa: CSVSKGGLALF

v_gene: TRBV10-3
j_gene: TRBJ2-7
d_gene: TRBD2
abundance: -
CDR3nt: TGTGCCATCAGTGGAGGGACTAGCGGGAATTACGAGCAGTACTTC
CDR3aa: CAISGGTSGNYEQYF

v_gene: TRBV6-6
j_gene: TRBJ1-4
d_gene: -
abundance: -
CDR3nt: TGTGCCAGCAGCCGGATTGCGCCAAATGAAAAACTGTTTTTT
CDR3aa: CASSRIAPNEKLFF

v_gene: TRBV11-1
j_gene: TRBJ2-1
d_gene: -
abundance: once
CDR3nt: TGTGCCAGCAGACCCCGGGACCGAGGGAATGAGCAGTTCTTC
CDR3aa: CASRPRDRGNEQFF

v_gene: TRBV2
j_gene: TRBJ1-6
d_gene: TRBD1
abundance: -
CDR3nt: TGTGCCAGCAGGAGTCGGGGACAGGGCCCCTATAATTCACCCCTCCACTTT
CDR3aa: CASRSRGQGPYNSPLHF

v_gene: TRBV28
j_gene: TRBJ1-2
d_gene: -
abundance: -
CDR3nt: TGTGCCAGCAGTTTCCCCCGGACCCCTTGGGACTATGGCTACACCTTC
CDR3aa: CASSFPRTPWDYGYTF

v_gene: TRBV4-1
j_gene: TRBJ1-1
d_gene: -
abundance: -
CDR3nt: TGCGCCAGCAGCCAGCGCTCCGGGGGGGGCACTGAAGCTTTCTTT
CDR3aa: CASSQRSGGGTEAFF

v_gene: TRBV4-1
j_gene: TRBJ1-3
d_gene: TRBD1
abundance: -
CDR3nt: TGCGCCATAAGGGACAGTAGGCGAAACACCATATATTTT
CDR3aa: CAIRDSRRNTIYF

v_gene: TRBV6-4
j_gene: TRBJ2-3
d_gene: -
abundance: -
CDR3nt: TGTGCCAGCAGTGGTTCATCCGCAGATACGCAGTATTTT
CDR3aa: CASSGSSADTQYF

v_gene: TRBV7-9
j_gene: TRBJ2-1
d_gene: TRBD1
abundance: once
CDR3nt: TGTGCCAGCAGCCCGACAGGGCCCAATGAGCAGTTCTTC
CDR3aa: CASSPTGPNEQFF

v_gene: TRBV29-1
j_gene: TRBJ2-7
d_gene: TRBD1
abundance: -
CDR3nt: TGCAGCGGTGGCGGACAGGGTTACGAGCAGTACTTC
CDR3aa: CSGGGQGYEQYF

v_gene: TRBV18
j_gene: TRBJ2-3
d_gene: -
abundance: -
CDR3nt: TGTGCCAGCTCCCCACGGGGGACAGATACGCAGTATTTT
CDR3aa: CASSPRGTDTQYF

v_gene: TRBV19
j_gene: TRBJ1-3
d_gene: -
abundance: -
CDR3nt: TGTGCCAGTAGTCCCCAGGACAGTTCTACCGGAAACACCATATATTTT
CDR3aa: CASSPQDSSTGNTIYF

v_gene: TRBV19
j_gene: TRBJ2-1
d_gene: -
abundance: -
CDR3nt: TGTGCCCGCGTCCGAGAGCAGTTCTTC
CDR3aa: CARVREQFF

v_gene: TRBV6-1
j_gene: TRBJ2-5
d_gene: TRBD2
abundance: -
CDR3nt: TGTGCCAGCAGTGATGGTCTGAGAAGAGGACTAGCGGTTGAGACCCAGTACTTC
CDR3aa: CASSDGLRRGLAVETQYF

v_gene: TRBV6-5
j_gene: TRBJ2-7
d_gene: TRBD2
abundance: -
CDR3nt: TGTGCCAGCAGCGGGGGGGCCTACGAGCAGTACTTC
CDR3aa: CASSGGAYEQYF

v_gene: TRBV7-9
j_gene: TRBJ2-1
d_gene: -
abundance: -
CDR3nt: TGTGCCAGCAGCAGCCCTGGGGCGGGGTACAATGAGCAGTTCTTC
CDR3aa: CASSSPGAGYNEQFF

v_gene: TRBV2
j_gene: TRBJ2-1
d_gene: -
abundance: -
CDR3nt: TGTGCCAGCAGTGAAATGGGGGGACAGTTGGGGCAAGAGCAGTTCTTC
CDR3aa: CASSEMGGQLGQEQFF

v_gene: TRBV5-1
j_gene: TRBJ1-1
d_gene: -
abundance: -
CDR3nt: TGCGCCAGCGCGGCGGGTTGGAACACTGAAGCTTTCTTT
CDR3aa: CASAAGWNTEAFF

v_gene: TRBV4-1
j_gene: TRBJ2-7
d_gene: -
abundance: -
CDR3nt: TGCGCCAGCAGCCACGTTGGAAGGGGCCGCTCCTACGAGCAGTACTTC
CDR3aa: CASSHVGRGRSYEQYF

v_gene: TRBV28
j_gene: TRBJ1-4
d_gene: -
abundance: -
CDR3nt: TGTGCCAGCAGTAGCCGCGACGGGCATGAAAAACTGTTTTTT
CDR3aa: CASSSRDGHEKLFF

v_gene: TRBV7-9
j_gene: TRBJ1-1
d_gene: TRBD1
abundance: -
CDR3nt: TGTGCCAGCAGCCCATGGGACAGGGGGTCGAACACTGAAGCTTTCTTT
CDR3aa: CASSPWDRGSNTEAFF

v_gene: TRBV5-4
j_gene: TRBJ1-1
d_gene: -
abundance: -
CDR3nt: TGTGCCAGCAGCTTGAATCAGGGCCGGAACACTGAAGCTTTCTTT
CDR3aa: CASSLNQGRNTEAFF

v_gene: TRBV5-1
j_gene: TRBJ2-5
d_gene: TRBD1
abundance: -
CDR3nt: TGCGCCAGCAGTGCGACCGGGACAGGGGGCTCAGAGACCCAGTACTTC
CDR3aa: CASSATGTGGSETQYF

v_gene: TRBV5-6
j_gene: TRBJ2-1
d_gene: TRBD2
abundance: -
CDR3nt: TGTGCCAGCAGCCCGTCGGGAGGGGGTAATGAGCAGTTCTTC
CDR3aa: CASSPSGGGNEQFF

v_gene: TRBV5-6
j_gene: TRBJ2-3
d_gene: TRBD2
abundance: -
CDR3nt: TGTGCCAGCAGCACCCTCGGGGCGGGGGGCACAGATACGCAGTATTTT
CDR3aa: CASSTLGAGGTDTQYF

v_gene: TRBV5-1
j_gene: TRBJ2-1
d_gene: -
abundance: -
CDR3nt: TGCGCCAGCAGCTTCTTGGGTGGCGCCCCGAATGAGCAGTTCTTC
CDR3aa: CASSFLGGAPNEQFF

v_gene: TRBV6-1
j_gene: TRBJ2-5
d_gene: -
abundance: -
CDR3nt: TGTGCCAGCAGTGAGCGCGGCGCGGGTTTGTTAGAGCAGTACTTC
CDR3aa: CASSERGAGLLEQYF